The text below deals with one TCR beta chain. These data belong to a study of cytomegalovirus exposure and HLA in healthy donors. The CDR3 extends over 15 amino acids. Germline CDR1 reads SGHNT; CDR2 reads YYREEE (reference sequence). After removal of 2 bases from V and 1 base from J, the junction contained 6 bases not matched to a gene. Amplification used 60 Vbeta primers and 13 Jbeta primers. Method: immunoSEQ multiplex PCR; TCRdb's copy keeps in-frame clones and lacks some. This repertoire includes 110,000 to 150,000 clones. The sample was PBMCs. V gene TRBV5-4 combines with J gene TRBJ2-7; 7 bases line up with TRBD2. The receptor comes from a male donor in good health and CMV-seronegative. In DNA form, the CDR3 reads TGTGCCAGCAGCTTTTGGGGACTACGTTCCTACGAGCAGTACTTC. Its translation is CASSFWGLRSYEQYF.